This TCR beta chain was identified in a study of blood T cell repertoires in COVID-19. Across the whole study: Whether acute or convalescent, the COVID-19 samples came from the United States, Italy and Spain. In each case, the material was cDNA or gDNA derived from T cells, B-cell-depleted T cells, or PBMCs.

In the authors' methods: Amplification with reference gene primers provided the estimates of nucleated cell counts. Only in-frame clones appear in the TCRdb table, and some are missing; sequencing was by immunoSEQ multiplex PCR. V, J and clone size are taken as reported in that table, and D and trimming were inferred from the DNA itself. The sample includes over 250,000 clones, 89% of them seen just once. Between the trimmed V and J ends, which lost 0 bases and 6 bases, there was a span of 11 bases. The germline gives CDR1 LGHDT, CDR2 YNNKEL (reference sequence). The CDR3 is 14 residues long. The TCR was taken from a man in his fifties or sixties with acute or convalescent COVID-19. The chain joins TRBV3-1 (or the pseudogene TRBV3-2) to TRBJ1-1; D remains ambiguous. Sequencing used peripheral blood. The chain's CDR3 is CASSQERVTAEAFF. CDR3 nucleotides: TGTGCCAGCAGCCAAGAACGGGTAACGGCTGAAGCTTTCTTT.